The clone carrying this TCR beta chain has only a few counts. Its antigen is currently unknown. The source of the sample is a study of early T cells in non-severe SARS-CoV-2 infection. Overall study context: Chains from this unsorted whole-blood bulk RNA could not be paired.

General study findings and limits: In VDJdb matching, anti-spike CD8 responses were favored while private and CD4 specificities went missing.

Germline CDR1 is WSHSY and CDR2 is SAAADI. Deletions cut 2 bases from V and 6 bases from J, with 8 bases between. The CDR3 covers 13 residues. Attachment of unique molecular identifiers to individual cDNA molecules was performed. One entry per CDR3 protein, called by TCRdb with MiXCR from the 5' RACE reads. Of about 64,000 distinct CDR3 sequences in the sample, 15% to 20% were seen once. The source material was whole blood, sampled at baseline. The clonotype originates from an adult who was a healthcare worker with PCR-confirmed SARS-CoV-2 infection or an uninfected control (not recorded which). The chain uses TRBV10-2 and TRBJ2-1, with no clear D. The CDR3 sequence: CASSEAAANEQFF. The CDR3 DNA follows: TGCGCCAGCAGTGAGGCTGCAGCCAATGAGCAGTTCTTC.